These 31 T cell receptor beta chains originate from one sample sequenced in a study of OX40 agonist ivuxolimab in advanced cancers. The library relied on the immunoSEQ multiplex PCR assay. TCRdb retrieved this table from immuneACCESS and kept in-frame rearrangements only. Not all clones are present; in checked studies, unresolved V genes account for under half, and no reason is known for the remainder. The sample table shows around 75,000 clones, and 88% are seen once. The ten biggest clones cover over 2% of the sample. Sample: CD4+ or CD8+ T cells sorted from blood, taken in a trial of the OX40 agonist ivuxolimab. The receptors derive from an adult with an advanced solid tumor such as melanoma, head and neck, liver or kidney cancer.

The chain links TRBV6-1 to TRBJ1-2; no definite D call. This CDR3 is 12 amino acids long. V was trimmed by 5 bases and J by 7 bases, leaving 11 bases between them. The germline V gene has CDR1 MNHNS and CDR2 SASEGT. CDR3: CASSREGLGYTF. The CDR3 nucleotides read TGTGCCAGCAGTCGGGAGGGTCTTGGCTACACCTTC.

V gene TRBV19 combines with J gene TRBJ1-1; D gene uncertain. The CDR3 is 15 amino acids. Germline CDR1 is LNHDA and CDR2 is SQIVND (reference sequence). With 3 bases removed from V and 0 bases from J, the gap between germline ends came to 11 bases. The CDR3 loop reads CASSISSVMNTEAFF. The CDR3 nucleotides read TGTGCCAGTAGTATTAGTTCCGTTATGAACACTGAAGCTTTCTTT.

V and J are TRBV10-3 and TRBJ1-2; D may be TRBD1 (5 bases). CDR3 length: 15 amino acids. Germline V gives CDR1 ENHRY, CDR2 SYGVKD. The V gene lost 6 bases and the J gene lost 5 bases, with 19 bases spanning the gap. Here the CDR3 reads CAISHGQDGGYGYTF. The CDR3 DNA follows: TGTGCCATCAGCCACGGCCAGGACGGGGGATATGGCTACACCTTC.

V is TRBV2 and J is TRBJ1-4; 7 bases map to TRBD1. This CDR3 comprises 14 residues. Trimming at V came to 7 bases and at J to 12 bases, leaving 14 bases not matched to a gene. Germline V gene lookup returns CDR1 SNHLY and CDR2 FYNNEI. The CDR3 here is CASTREQGVVELFF. Here the CDR3 DNA reads TGTGCCAGCACCCGGGAGCAGGGGGTTGTTGAACTGTTTTTT.

The CDR3 reads CASSLEWGYEQYF. DNA for the CDR3: TGTGCCAGCAGCTTAGAATGGGGCTACGAGCAGTACTTC. The V and J genes are TRBV7-2 and TRBJ2-7, with D unresolved. The CDR3 runs to 13 residues. Germline lookup yields CDR1 SGHTA and CDR2 FQGNSA. The germline V and J ends were trimmed by 1 base and 3 bases, with 7 bases remaining between them. Based on the CDR3 plus reference TRBV7-2 and TRBJ2-7, the full variable domain is GAGVSQSPSNKVTEKGKDVELRCDPISGHTALYWYRQSLGQGLEFLIYFQGNSAPDKSGLPSDRFSAERTGGSVSTLTIQRTQQEDSAVYLCASSLEWGYEQYFGPGTRLTVT.

The chain joins TRBV11-3 to TRBJ2-1; TRBD1 matches at 8 bases. The CDR3 contains 15 residues. CDR1 SGHNT and CDR2 YENEEA come from the germline V gene. The V and J ends lost 5 bases and 2 bases, in that order; junction bases with no gene match: 5. CDR3 loop: CASSTGQGTYNEQFF. The CDR3 coding sequence is TGTGCCAGCAGCACTGGACAGGGAACCTACAATGAGCAGTTCTTC.

This clone was found a few times. This rearrangement joins TRBV30 to TRBJ1-1; D gene unclear. Germline V gene data show CDR1 as GTSNPN and CDR2 as SVGIG (reference sequence). This CDR3 region has 12 residues. V was cut by 4 bases and J by 6 bases, with 12 bases left in between. The CDR3 protein is CAWTGEASEAFF. CDR3 nucleotide sequence: TGTGCCTGGACGGGAGAGGCGTCTGAAGCTTTCTTT.

The chain carries TRBV4-2 and TRBJ1-2; tentative D call: TRBD1 (5 bases). There are 11 residues in the CDR3. Between the trimmed V and J ends, which lost 8 bases and 6 bases, there was a span of 10 bases. The V gene's germline CDR1 is LGHNA and CDR2 YNFKEQ. The CDR3 reads CASGAFDGYTF. As DNA, the CDR3 is TGTGCCAGCGGGGCATTTGATGGCTACACCTTC.

The chain has TRBV30 and TRBJ1-2; D possibly corresponds to TRBD1 (5 bases). The CDR3 length is 15 residues. Germline V gives CDR1 GTSNPN, CDR2 SVGIG (reference sequence). V shed 0 bases and J shed 0 bases, with 11 bases lying between them. The CDR3 coding sequence is TGTGCCTGGAGTGTGGGGACGGATGCTAACTATGGCTACACCTTC. Its protein product is CAWSVGTDANYGYTF.

This sequence joins TRBV7-3 and TRBJ2-1; 9 bases line up with TRBD2. This CDR3 has 18 residues. Germline V lookup: CDR1 SGHTA, CDR2 FQGTGA. With 0 bases clipped from V and 4 bases from J, the junction kept 10 bases outside the gene matches. Here the CDR3 reads CASSLTITSGRSYNEQFF. Written as DNA, the CDR3 is TGTGCCAGCAGCTTAACGATCACTAGCGGGCGATCTTACAATGAGCAGTTCTTC. Variable domain in full (rest from reference TRBV7-3 and TRBJ2-1): GAGVSQTPSNKVTEKGKYVELRCDPISGHTALYWYRQSLGQGPEFLIYFQGTGAADDSGLPNDRFFAVRPEGSVSTLKIQRTERGDSAVYLCASSLTITSGRSYNEQFFGPGTRLTVL.

This clone was detected once. CDR3 DNA: TGTGCCAGCAGGGGAGAAGAGACCCAGTACTTC. Its translation: CASRGEETQYF. V gene TRBV2 combines with J gene TRBJ2-5; maybe TRBD2 (5 bases). CDR3 length: 11 amino acids. V gave up 6 bases and J gave up 3 bases, with 5 bases separating them. In germline, CDR1 is SNHLY, CDR2 FYNNEI.

This clone was observed a single time. This rearrangement joins TRBV5-1 to TRBJ2-7, with TRBD1 matching over 7 bases. Germline CDR1 reads SGHRS; CDR2 reads YFSETQ. This CDR3 region has 13 residues. V lost 8 bases and J lost 3; bases outside the gene matches: 8. The CDR3, as DNA: TGCGCCAGACAACCGACAGGGAACTACGAGCAGTACTTC. It encodes CARQPTGNYEQYF.

The DNA of the CDR3 is TGTGCCAGCAGCCCGGCGGGGTCATGGGAGACCCAGTACTTC. Its translation is CASSPAGSWETQYF. V gene TRBV7-2 combines with J gene TRBJ2-5; D perhaps matches TRBD2 (6 bases). V shed 5 bases and J shed 5 bases, with 15 bases lying between them. Germline CDR1 is SGHTA and CDR2 is FQGNSA. The CDR3 loop spans 14 amino acids.

This clone was recorded a few times. The chain combines TRBV27 with TRBJ2-5, with D possibly TRBD2 on 6 matching bases. CDR1 is MNHEY and CDR2 is SMNVEV in the germline V gene (reference sequence). The CDR3 has 15 residues. V lost 6 bases and J lost 1, with 15 bases in between. The CDR3 loop is CASRGAGSPQETQYF. CDR3 nucleotides: TGTGCCAGCAGAGGAGCGGGTAGCCCCCAAGAGACCCAGTACTTC.

V gene TRBV30 combines with J gene TRBJ1-3; no reliable D call. Per the germline V gene, CDR1 is GTSNPN and CDR2 is SVGIG (reference sequence). Between the trimmed V and J ends, which lost 3 bases and 7 bases, there was a span of 10 bases. The CDR3 contains 12 residues. CDR3 bases: TGTGCCTGGAGCGCCACCGGGAACACCATATATTTT. This codes for CAWSATGNTIYF.

This clone was seen more than once but under ten times. The chain combines TRBV18 with TRBJ1-2, with 10 bases identical to TRBD1. This CDR3 has 17 residues. V lost 3 bases and J lost 1; bases outside the gene matches: 8. The V gene's germline CDR1 is KGHSH and CDR2 LQKENI. The CDR3 region is CASSPTLRTGGNYGYTF. The CDR3 nucleotides read TGTGCCAGCTCACCCACCCTCCGGACAGGGGGTAACTATGGCTACACCTTC.

The chain is built from TRBV11-3 and TRBJ2-3; D not certain. V was pared by 4 bases and J by 0 bases, with 8 bases between. CDR1 is SGHNT, CDR2 YENEEA, per germline. The length of the CDR3 is 14 residues. The CDR3 reads CASSSSASTDTQYF. CDR3 sequence (DNA): TGTGCCAGCAGCTCGTCGGCTAGCACAGATACGCAGTATTTT.

The gene calls are TRBV4-1 and TRBJ1-5; TRBD1 aligns across 10 bases. V gave up 6 bases and J gave up 3 bases; unmatched junction bases: 8. CDR1 is MGHRA, CDR2 YSYEKL, per germline. This CDR3 is 16 amino acids long. CDR3 bases: TGCGCCAGCAGGAGGGGGACAGGGGCCCTCAATCAGCCCCAGCATTTT. Its protein is CASRRGTGALNQPQHF.

This chain links TRBV5-4 with TRBJ2-7; 11 bases match TRBD1. The trim removed 4 bases at V and 2 bases at J, leaving 5 bases unmatched. CDR3 length equals 15 residues. CDR1 and CDR2 (germline): SGHNT, YYREEE (reference sequence). The CDR3 coding sequence is TGTGCCAGCAGCACCGGACAGGGGGCTCCCTACGAGCAGTACTTC. Translation gives CASSTGQGAPYEQYF.

The V gene is TRBV11-2, the J gene TRBJ2-1; 10 nucleotides agree with TRBD2. Germline loops: CDR1 SGHAT, CDR2 FQNNGV. The CDR3 runs 17 residues. V shed 0 bases and J 12 bases; nucleotides not matched to a gene: 14. CDR3 amino acids: CASSLDGVAGGPSSQFF. The CDR3 coding sequence is TGTGCCAGCAGCTTAGATGGGGTAGCGGGAGGACCCTCATCGCAGTTCTTC. The entire variable domain, with the rest obtained from reference TRBV11-2 and TRBJ2-1, is as follows: EAGVAQSPRYKIIEKRQSVAFWCNPISGHATLYWYQQILGQGPKLLIQFQNNGVVDDSQLPKDRFSAERLKGVDSTLKIQPAKLEDSAVYLCASSLDGVAGGPSSQFFGPGTRLTVL.

The chain carries TRBV19 and TRBJ2-7; no definite D call. Germline assignment: CDR1 LNHDA and CDR2 SQIVND (reference sequence). The CDR3 spans 12 residues. Trimming pared 4 bases from V and 6 bases from J, leaving 10 bases between. CDR3 DNA: TGTGCCAGTAGTACCCATATAGGCGAGCAGTACTTC. It encodes CASSTHIGEQYF.

V and J are TRBV5-4 and TRBJ1-1; 8 bases match TRBD1. J lost 4 bases, V lost 4 bases, and 3 bases had no gene match. In germline, CDR1 is SGHNT, CDR2 YYREEE (reference sequence). The CDR3 runs to 13 residues. CDR3: CASSPRGLTEAFF. The CDR3 coding sequence is TGTGCCAGCAGCCCCAGGGGGCTCACTGAAGCTTTCTTT.

This clone was seen more than once but under ten times. V gene TRBV27 combines with J gene TRBJ2-5, with D perhaps TRBD2 (6 bases). Germline CDR1 MNHEY, CDR2 SMNVEV (reference sequence). The length of the CDR3 is 13 residues. V gave up 2 bases and J gave up 4 bases, with 8 bases separating them. The CDR3 DNA is TGTGCCAGCAGTTTAGGAGGGAGAGAGACCCAGTACTTC. Its protein product is CASSLGGRETQYF.

The CDR3 is CASSRMGQGPGELFF. The CDR3 coding sequence is TGTGCCAGCAGTCGTATGGGACAGGGCCCCGGGGAGCTGTTTTTT. V is TRBV6-5 and J is TRBJ2-2; TRBD1 matches 9 bases. CDR1 is MNHEY and CDR2 is SVGAGI in the germline V gene. The CDR3 spans 15 residues. The junction had 7 bases not matched to a gene; V was cut back by 5 bases and J by 6 bases.

CDR3 coding DNA: TGTGCCAGCAGTCCCCTCGACCCGGGACAGGGGGCGCCCTACAATGAGCAGTTCTTC. Its protein is CASSPLDPGQGAPYNEQFF. The chain combines TRBV28 with TRBJ2-1; 12 nucleotides match TRBD1. Trimming took 5 bases from V and 2 from J; bases not matched to a gene: 13. The germline CDR1 and CDR2 sequences are MDHEN and SYDVKM. This CDR3 contains 19 residues.

The V and J genes are TRBV27 and TRBJ2-5; D unclear. Looked up from germline, CDR1 is MNHEY and CDR2 is SMNVEV (reference sequence). V was pared by 4 bases and J by 5 bases, with 14 bases between. The CDR3 is made up of 14 amino acids. For the CDR3, the DNA is TGTGCCAGCAGTTCGGACCGACGATGGGAGACCCAGTACTTC. The encoded protein is CASSSDRRWETQYF.

The rearrangement links TRBV7-3 to TRBJ2-1, with TRBD2 matching 9 bases. The germline V gene has CDR1 SGHTA and CDR2 FQGTGA. The CDR3 consists of 15 residues. J was trimmed by 2 bases and V by 3 bases; bases with no gene match: 2. CDR3 region: CASSLSGGTYNEQFF. CDR3 coding DNA: TGTGCCAGCAGCTTGAGCGGGGGGACCTACAATGAGCAGTTCTTC.

This clone was observed once. The chain recombines TRBV7-8 with TRBJ1-6, with 7 bases fitting TRBD1. After removal of 5 bases from V and 0 bases from J, the junction contained 7 bases not matched to a gene. Germline CDR1 is SGHVS and CDR2 is FQNEAQ. The CDR3 contains 17 residues. CDR3 DNA sequence: TGTGCCAGCAGCCCCCGGACAGGAAACTCCTATAATTCACCCCTCCACTTT. This gives the protein CASSPRTGNSYNSPLHF.

The chain recombines TRBV19 with TRBJ1-3; D is ambiguous. From germline, CDR1 is LNHDA and CDR2 SQIVND (reference sequence). The CDR3 length is 16 residues. Trimming cost V 4 bases and J 0 bases, with 13 bases left between them. The CDR3 here is CASSTGGTLSGNTIYF. CDR3 bases: TGTGCCAGTAGTACTGGAGGCACCCTCTCTGGAAACACCATATATTTT.

The chain carries TRBV30 and TRBJ2-3, with 11 bases identical to TRBD2. CDR1 is GTSNPN and CDR2 is SVGIG in the germline V gene (reference sequence). With V trimmed by 5 bases and J by 4 bases, 5 bases remained unmatched. The length of the CDR3 is 14 residues. DNA of the CDR3: TGTGCCTGGGAGTTAGCGGGAGGGCCAGATACGCAGTATTTT. Translating it yields CAWELAGGPDTQYF.

The rearrangement joins TRBV19 to TRBJ1-2; no clear D gene. Germline CDR1 is LNHDA and CDR2 is SQIVND (reference sequence). With 2 bases removed from V and 4 bases from J, the gap between germline ends came to 14 bases. This CDR3 has 15 residues. This CDR3 reads CASSIKGLTFYGYTF. DNA of the CDR3: TGTGCCAGTAGTATAAAAGGCCTCACCTTCTATGGCTACACCTTC.